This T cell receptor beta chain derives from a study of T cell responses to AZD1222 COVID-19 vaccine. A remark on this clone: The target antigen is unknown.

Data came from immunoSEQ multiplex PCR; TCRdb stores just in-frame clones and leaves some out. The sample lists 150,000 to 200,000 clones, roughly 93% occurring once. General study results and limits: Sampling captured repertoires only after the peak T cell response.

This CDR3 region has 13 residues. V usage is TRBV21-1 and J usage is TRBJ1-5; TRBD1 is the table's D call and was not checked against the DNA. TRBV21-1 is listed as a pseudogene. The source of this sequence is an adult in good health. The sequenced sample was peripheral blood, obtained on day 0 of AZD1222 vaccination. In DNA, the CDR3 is TGTGCCAGCAGCCCCAGGCACAATCAGCCCCAGCATTTT. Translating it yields CASSPRHNQPQHF.